Each of the 5 T cell receptor beta chains below was sequenced from the same sample in a study of T-cell memory formation after mild COVID-19. MiXCR, run by TCRdb on the 5' RACE reads, gives a single entry per CDR3 protein. The data hold fewer than 350,000 distinct CDR3 sequences, with approximately 15% observed a single time. The sample was PBMCs or a T cell subset sorted from them (not recorded which). The receptors shown here come from a man between 18 and 35 years old who had mild COVID-19 (a few samples of this study predate the infection). Cell type and time point are not known.

This clonotype was observed a handful of times. The rearrangement joins TRBV10-3 to TRBJ1-2; 7 bases line up with TRBD1. Germline assignment: CDR1 ENHRY and CDR2 SYGVKD. The CDR3 spans 14 residues. V gave up 4 bases and J gave up 0 bases; unmatched junction bases: 2. The CDR3 spells CAISATGANYGYTF. CDR3 coding DNA: TGTGCCATCAGTGCAACAGGGGCTAACTATGGCTACACCTTC.

This clonotype was picked up a small number of times. The genes are TRBV5-1 and TRBJ2-1; 11 nucleotides line up with TRBD2. The J segment lost 7 bases and the V segment lost 4 bases, leaving 10 bases of the junction unmatched. The germline V gene has CDR1 SGHRS and CDR2 YFSETQ. The CDR3 has 16 amino acids. The CDR3 sequence: CASSLGTSGLGNEQFF. The CDR3 nucleotides are TGCGCCAGCAGCCTAGGGACTAGCGGCTTGGGAAATGAGCAGTTCTTC.

This clonotype was recorded a few times. V usage is TRBV20-1 and J usage is TRBJ2-5; perhaps TRBD1 as D (6 bases). This CDR3 spans 14 amino acids. Germline loops: CDR1 DFQATT, CDR2 SNEGSKA (reference sequence). V was cut by 3 bases and J by 4 bases, with 15 bases left in between. In nucleotides, the CDR3 is TGCAGTGCTAGTGGGGGTCAGGGGATAGAGACCCAGTACTTC. This codes for CSASGGQGIETQYF.

This clonotype occurred many times. The V gene is TRBV7-3, the J gene TRBJ2-5; 10 bases align to TRBD2. This CDR3 is built from 15 residues. The V and J ends lost 6 bases and 1 base, in that order; junction bases with no gene match: 5. From germline, CDR1 is SGHTA and CDR2 FQGTGA. The CDR3, as DNA: TGTGCCAGCAGTCTCATAGCGGGGGGCCAAGAGACCCAGTACTTC. This translates into CASSLIAGGQETQYF.

The rearrangement links TRBV29-1 to TRBJ2-1, with 9 bases that match TRBD1. V lost 7 bases to trimming and J lost 3 bases; unmatched junction nucleotides: 4. CDR1 and CDR2 from the germline V gene are SQVTM and ANQGSEA. The CDR3 extends over 13 amino acids. The CDR3 loop is CSAETGGYNEQFF. The CDR3, as DNA: TGCAGCGCTGAGACAGGGGGCTACAATGAGCAGTTCTTC.